A single sample gave rise to the 21 T cell receptor beta chains below, sequenced in a study of shared clonotypes between healthy human individuals. This table comes from immunoSEQ multiplex PCR, and its TCRdb copy is limited to in-frame clones, with some not included. The sample lists 1,500,000 or so clones; 98% were seen once. The sequenced sample was naive CD4+ T cells sorted from blood. Subset given: CD45RA+ positively selected. The receptors come from a man aged 25 to 40 in good health.

The rearrangement links TRBV7-3 to TRBJ2-2; no firm D call. The length of the CDR3 is 15 residues. Between the trimmed V and J ends, which lost 1 base and 4 bases, there was a span of 10 bases. CDR1 and CDR2 (germline): SGHTA, FQGTGA. The CDR3 nucleotides are TGTGCCAGCAGCTTAAGGCAGGCTGGCACCGGGGAGCTGTTTTTT. It yields the protein CASSLRQAGTGELFF.

This sequence joins TRBV29-1 and TRBJ2-1; 7 nucleotides match TRBD1. After removal of 8 bases from V and 2 bases from J, the junction contained 12 bases not matched to a gene. The germline CDR1 and CDR2 sequences are SQVTM and ANQGSEA. The CDR3 loop spans 15 amino acids. The CDR3 region has the DNA TGCAGCACCTGCCTCGGGGACAGAGCCTACAATGAGCAGTTCTTC. This gives the protein CSTCLGDRAYNEQFF.

This chain connects TRBV5-1 to TRBJ2-1, with D unclear. The CDR3 covers 14 residues. CDR1 is SGHRS, CDR2 YFSETQ, per germline. The ends were cut back, 9 bases at V and 4 bases at J, with 17 bases in the middle. The CDR3 sequence: CATTVSLGYNEQFF. Here the CDR3 DNA reads TGCGCCACCACCGTCTCCCTTGGGTACAATGAGCAGTTCTTC. Together with reference TRBV5-1 and TRBJ2-1, the CDR3 gives the full variable domain: KAGVTQTPRYLIKTRGQQVTLSCSPISGHRSVSWYQQTPGQGLQFLFEYFSETQRNKGNFPGRFSGRQFSNSRSEMNVSTLELGDSALYLCATTVSLGYNEQFFGPGTRLTVL.

This rearrangement joins TRBV20-1 to TRBJ2-7; D not resolved. Germline V gene sequence: CDR1 DFQATT, CDR2 SNEGSKA (reference sequence). This CDR3 has 11 amino acids. The V gene lost 5 bases and the J gene lost 2 bases, with 7 bases spanning the gap. Written as DNA, the CDR3 is TGCAGTGCTCCAGACACCTACGAGCAGTACTTC. Amino acids: CSAPDTYEQYF.

The V gene is TRBV28, the J gene TRBJ2-5; maybe TRBD1 (6 bases). Germline V CDR1 and CDR2: MDHEN, SYDVKM. V gave up 6 bases and J gave up 1 base, with 12 bases separating them. CDR3 length: 14 amino acids. DNA of the CDR3: TGTGCCAGCAGCCCGGGACACGTCCAAGAGACCCAGTACTTC. This codes for CASSPGHVQETQYF.

Written as DNA, the CDR3 is TGTGCCATCAGTGGGACTAGCGGTCTCACAGATACGCAGTATTTT. This codes for CAISGTSGLTDTQYF. The rearrangement links TRBV10-3 to TRBJ2-3, with 10 bases that match TRBD2. Per the germline V gene, CDR1 is ENHRY and CDR2 is SYGVKD. This CDR3 region has 15 residues. V was pared by 4 bases and J by 2 bases, with 3 bases of the junction left unmatched.

The gene calls are TRBV6-6 and TRBJ1-4; 7 bases are a match to TRBD1. The CDR3 loop spans 14 amino acids. The germline V gene encodes CDR1 MNHNY and CDR2 SVGAGI (reference sequence). J lost 7 bases, V lost 5 bases, and 7 bases had no gene match. The CDR3 nucleotides read TGTGCCAGCAGTAAGAACAGGGGAGTTGAAAAACTGTTTTTT. This encodes CASSKNRGVEKLFF.

The chain is built from TRBV15 and TRBJ2-2; D gene unclear. Trimming left V 3 bases short and J 7 bases short, with 9 bases between. This CDR3 region has 13 residues. From germline, CDR1 is LNHNV and CDR2 YYDKDF (reference sequence). For the CDR3, the DNA is TGTGCCACCAGCAGTCGGTCCCTCGGGGAGCTGTTTTTT. Translated: CATSSRSLGELFF.

The chain links TRBV9 to TRBJ2-3; D is unresolved. This CDR3 is built from 16 residues. V gave up 0 bases and J gave up 2 bases, with 13 bases separating them. Germline V gene lookup returns CDR1 SGDLS and CDR2 YYNGEE. In nucleotides, the CDR3 is TGTGCCAGCAGCGTAGGCTCCAGGTCTTCCACAGATACGCAGTATTTT. This translates into CASSVGSRSSTDTQYF.

V and J are TRBV5-4 and TRBJ1-1, with D uncertain. V shed 0 bases and J shed 0 bases, with 9 bases lying between them. Germline CDR1 reads SGHNT; CDR2 reads YYREEE (reference sequence). CDR3 length equals 15 residues. CDR3 region: CASSLVTRVNTEAFF. Here the CDR3 DNA reads TGTGCCAGCAGCTTGGTTACCCGGGTGAACACTGAAGCTTTCTTT.

This chain connects TRBV10-1 to TRBJ2-2; 9 bases agree with TRBD1. V shed 4 bases, J shed 1 base, and the junction held 1 base outside the gene matches. The CDR3 has 15 residues. Germline V lookup: CDR1 WNHNN, CDR2 SYGVQD (reference sequence). The DNA of the CDR3 is TGCGCCAGCAGTGGACAGGGGGTGAACACCGGGGAGCTGTTTTTT. Protein: CASSGQGVNTGELFF.

V and J are TRBV6-5 and TRBJ2-2; D gene unclear. V was cut by 1 base and J by 2 bases, with 8 bases left in between. CDR3 length equals 15 residues. Per the germline V gene, CDR1 is MNHEY and CDR2 is SVGAGI. This CDR3 reads CASSYFRRNTGELFF. CDR3 nucleotides: TGTGCCAGCAGTTACTTTCGGAGAAACACCGGGGAGCTGTTTTTT.

The chain is built from TRBV6-6 and TRBJ1-2, with D unclear. CDR1 and CDR2 from the germline V gene are MNHNY and SVGAGI (reference sequence). The V gene lost 6 bases and the J gene lost 2 bases, with 16 bases spanning the gap. The CDR3 runs to 15 residues. The CDR3 protein is CASSLARGPNYGYTF. For the CDR3, the DNA is TGTGCCAGCAGCCTGGCCCGTGGTCCCAACTATGGCTACACCTTC.

The rearrangement links TRBV25-1 to TRBJ2-2; D is ambiguous. Germline CDR1 is MGHDK and CDR2 is SYGVNS. Between the trimmed V and J ends, which lost 8 bases and 4 bases, there was a span of 8 bases. The CDR3 totals 12 residues. CDR3 in DNA: TGTGCCAGCCAGGACCTCACCGGGGAGCTGTTTTTT. It encodes CASQDLTGELFF.

The V and J genes are TRBV6-5 and TRBJ2-2; no reliable D call. This CDR3 has 15 amino acids. Germline lookup yields CDR1 MNHEY and CDR2 SVGAGI. The V end was cut by 8 bases, the J end by 2 bases, with 15 bases between. DNA for the CDR3: TGTGCCAGCCACCGCACACTGGCAAACACCGGGGAGCTGTTTTTT. Its protein is CASHRTLANTGELFF.

This sequence joins TRBV19 and TRBJ2-2; D is uncertain. Trimming removed 3 bases from V and 4 bases from J, with 6 bases in between. Per the germline V gene, CDR1 is LNHDA and CDR2 is SQIVND (reference sequence). The CDR3 loop spans 13 amino acids. CDR3 in DNA: TGTGCCAGTAGTATCAAGAGCACCGGGGAGCTGTTTTTT. The encoded protein is CASSIKSTGELFF.

The CDR3 DNA reads TGTGCCACCAGCAGAGATCGTGCAGGGGGGTCAACAGATACGCAGTATTTT. Translated: CATSRDRAGGSTDTQYF. The chain employs TRBV15 and TRBJ2-3, with TRBD1 as a possible D gene (7 bases). The CDR3 length is 17 residues. Trimming removed 0 bases from V and 3 bases from J, with 16 bases in between. The germline V gene encodes CDR1 LNHNV and CDR2 YYDKDF (reference sequence).

This rearrangement joins TRBV5-5 to TRBJ2-7; TRBD2 agrees at 9 bases. Germline-derived CDR1 and CDR2 are SGHKS and YYEKEE (reference sequence). The CDR3 extends over 15 amino acids. V dropped 3 bases and J dropped 3; count of bases not matched to a gene: 7. Here the CDR3 reads CASSWTAGGLYEQYF. The CDR3, as DNA: TGTGCCAGCAGCTGGACGGCGGGAGGGCTCTACGAGCAGTACTTC.

This chain links TRBV7-2 with TRBJ2-7, with D perhaps TRBD1 (6 bases). The CDR3 extends over 15 amino acids. The germline gives CDR1 SGHTA, CDR2 FQGNSA. V lost 3 bases, J lost 3 bases, and 15 bases lay in between. The CDR3 coding sequence is TGTGCCAGCAGCTTGGTGGGGGCTTCTAACTACGAGCAGTACTTC. Protein product: CASSLVGASNYEQYF.

This chain uses TRBV10-2 with TRBJ2-3; TRBD2 agrees at 10 bases. This CDR3 has 16 residues. CDR1 WSHSY and CDR2 SAAADI come from the germline V gene. V lost 6 bases, J lost 0 bases, and 6 bases stayed unmatched. The CDR3 protein is CASRQWTSGSTDTQYF. CDR3 coding DNA: TGCGCCAGCAGGCAATGGACTAGCGGAAGCACAGATACGCAGTATTTT.

A word on this clone: Other DNA sequences within the sample encode an identical CDR3. The CDR3 loop reads CASSPAGGYEQFF. DNA for the CDR3: TGCGCCAGCAGTCCAGCGGGAGGGTATGAGCAGTTCTTC. The chain is built from TRBV5-1 and TRBJ2-1; 10 bases map to TRBD2. The junction had 4 bases not matched to a gene; V was cut back by 5 bases and J by 8 bases. The germline CDR1 and CDR2 sequences are SGHRS and YFSETQ. There are 13 residues in the CDR3. Looking up the rest from reference TRBV5-1 and TRBJ2-1 gives the full variable domain: KAGVTQTPRYLIKTRGQQVTLSCSPISGHRSVSWYQQTPGQGLQFLFEYFSETQRNKGNFPGRFSGRQFSNSRSEMNVSTLELGDSALYLCASSPAGGYEQFFGPGTRLTVL.